The TCR beta chain described here comes from a study of OX40 agonist ivuxolimab in advanced cancers. Study-level background: Aged roughly 23 to 85 with a mean of 60 years, they were roughly 83% male. Study-wide findings and caveats: At doses 0.1 to 3.0 mg/kg, CD4+ and CD8+ clones expanded.

The repertoire was sequenced with immunoSEQ multiplex PCR; TCRdb's copy has only in-frame clones and lacks some. The sample shows some 65,000 clones, about three quarters of them seen only once. As for this clone: The target antigen is unknown.

V lost 4 bases and J lost 2, with 12 bases in between. The V gene's germline CDR1 is KGHSH and CDR2 LQKENI. The CDR3 has 14 residues. The origin of this receptor is an adult with an advanced solid tumor such as melanoma, head and neck, liver or kidney cancer. The chain carries TRBV18 and TRBJ2-7; D unresolved. The sample in question was CD4+ or CD8+ T cells sorted from blood, obtained in a trial of the OX40 agonist ivuxolimab. The CDR3 loop reads CASSLEVPAYEQYF. CDR3 coding DNA: TGTGCCAGCTCACTCGAGGTTCCCGCCTACGAGCAGTACTTC.